This T cell receptor beta chain was observed in a study of blood T cell repertoires in COVID-19. Here immunoSEQ multiplex PCR was the method, and the copy in TCRdb shows in-frame clones only, minus some. The repertoire holds 70,000 to 95,000 clones, with approximately 80% as singletons. This CDR3 has 14 amino acids. Germline V lookup: CDR1 SNHLY, CDR2 FYNNEI. The J segment lost 7 bases and the V segment lost 3 bases, leaving 3 bases of the junction unmatched. The J gene is TRBJ2-2, the V gene TRBV2; 9 bases are shared with TRBD1. The clonotype was recovered from a woman aged 70 to 79 with active or convalescent COVID-19. The sample comprised peripheral blood. CDR3 bases: TGTGCCAGCAGTGAGGGACAGGGTTTCGGGGAGCTGTTTTTT. As protein: CASSEGQGFGELFF. Filled out from reference TRBV2 and TRBJ2-2, the complete variable domain reads EPEVTQTPSHQVTQMGQEVILRCVPISNHLYFYWYRQILGQKVEFLVSFYNNEISEKSEIFDDQFSVERPDGSNFTLKIRSTKLEDSAMYFCASSEGQGFGELFFGEGSRLTVL.